A selection of T cell receptor beta chains follows, all from one sample in a study of blood T cell repertoires in COVID-19. The table came from immunoSEQ multiplex PCR; TCRdb's copy has only in-frame clones and leaves some out. The sample shows 250,000 to 400,000 clones, more than 70% of them seen only once. Sequencing was performed on peripheral blood. The origin of the receptors is a young woman with COVID-19, enrolled during active disease. The CDR3 runs from the conserved cysteine through the conserved F or W.

len: 15
v_gene: TRBV28
j_gene: TRBJ2-1
CDR3aa: CASTPGRRLADEQFF

len: 14
v_gene: TRBV18
j_gene: TRBJ2-7
CDR3aa: CASSLDRGAYEQYF

len: 15
v_gene: TRBV9
j_gene: TRBJ1-4
CDR3aa: CASSEDSATNEKLFF

len: 16
v_gene: TRBV19
j_gene: TRBJ1-2
CDR3aa: CASSRSRGQGNYGYTF

len: 12
v_gene: TRBV24-1
j_gene: TRBJ2-3
CDR3aa: CATGQSTDTQYF

len: 11
v_gene: TRBV28
j_gene: TRBJ1-1
CDR3aa: CASSGTDEAFF

len: 18
v_gene: TRBV19
j_gene: TRBJ2-1
CDR3aa: CASSISYRAISSYNEQFF

len: 13
v_gene: TRBV6-5
j_gene: TRBJ1-4
CDR3aa: CASSQNRGEKLFF

len: 16
v_gene: TRBV24-1
j_gene: TRBJ2-1
CDR3aa: CATSESGTATYNEQFF

len: 14
v_gene: TRBV13
j_gene: TRBJ1-6
CDR3aa: CASSTYGRRSPLHF

len: 14
v_gene: TRBV2
j_gene: TRBJ2-1
CDR3aa: CASSVLAVYNEQFF

len: 15
v_gene: TRBV6-1
j_gene: TRBJ1-1
CDR3aa: CASSETGWGNTEAFF

len: 12
v_gene: TRBV19
j_gene: TRBJ1-2
CDR3aa: CASNREDYGYTF